These T cell receptor beta chains were read from a single sample in a study of spatial heterogeneity in lung cancer. A single record per CDR3 protein comes from TCRdb applying MiXCR to the 5' RACE reads. Of tens of thousands of distinct CDR3 sequences in the sample, just under 20% were seen once. The sample in question was PBMCs, obtained at follow-up. The receptors originated from a male donor with early-stage non-small cell lung cancer. The CDR3 runs from the conserved cysteine through the conserved F or W. The D gene is left open where the match is weak. A row's size may be missing; if present it is once, few, many or a size class.

clone_size: .; j_call: TRBJ1-2; d_call: TRBD1; cdr3_length: 14; v_call: TRBV7-2; cdr3_nt: TGTGCCAGCAGCCTTCCGGGACAGGGGCTTGGCTACACCTTC; cdr3_aa: CASSLPGQGLGYTF
clone_size: few; j_call: TRBJ2-7; d_call: .; cdr3_length: 13; v_call: TRBV20-1; cdr3_nt: TGCAGTGCTAGCGACCGTAGCTCCTACGAGCAGTACTTC; cdr3_aa: CSASDRSSYEQYF
clone_size: once; j_call: TRBJ1-1; d_call: .; cdr3_length: 17; v_call: TRBV27; cdr3_nt: TGTGCCGGCAGGACCGATTATTTGCCCCGAGGGAGAACTGAAGCTTTCTTT; cdr3_aa: CAGRTDYLPRGRTEAFF
clone_size: .; j_call: TRBJ2-3; d_call: TRBD2; cdr3_length: 16; v_call: TRBV24-1; cdr3_nt: TGTGCCACCAGTGACCCCGGGACTATACACACAGATACGCAGTATTTT; cdr3_aa: CATSDPGTIHTDTQYF
clone_size: few; j_call: TRBJ2-3; d_call: .; cdr3_length: 13; v_call: TRBV7-6; cdr3_nt: TGTGCCAGCAGGAGCCTTTCCACAGATACGCAGTATTTT; cdr3_aa: CASRSLSTDTQYF
clone_size: .; j_call: TRBJ2-1; d_call: TRBD2; cdr3_length: 14; v_call: TRBV11-2; cdr3_nt: TGTGCCAGCAGCTTAACGGGAGGGGTCGATGAGCAGTTCTTC; cdr3_aa: CASSLTGGVDEQFF
clone_size: few; j_call: TRBJ2-7; d_call: .; cdr3_length: 11; v_call: TRBV27; cdr3_nt: TGTGCCAGCAGGGGAAGCTACGAGCAGTACTTC; cdr3_aa: CASRGSYEQYF
clone_size: few; j_call: TRBJ1-5; d_call: .; cdr3_length: 16; v_call: TRBV7-4; cdr3_nt: TGTGCCAGCACCCAGGACCAGGTTGTCAGCAATCAGCCCCAGCATTTT; cdr3_aa: CASTQDQVVSNQPQHF
clone_size: .; j_call: TRBJ1-4; d_call: .; cdr3_length: 13; v_call: TRBV29-1; cdr3_nt: TGCAGCGTTGTTGTACAGGGAGGTGAAAAACTGTTTTTT; cdr3_aa: CSVVVQGGEKLFF
clone_size: .; j_call: TRBJ2-3; d_call: .; cdr3_length: 16; v_call: TRBV18; cdr3_nt: TGTGCCAGCTCACCATACTGGTCGGGGAACACAGATACGCAGTATTTT; cdr3_aa: CASSPYWSGNTDTQYF
clone_size: few; j_call: TRBJ1-4; d_call: TRBD1; cdr3_length: 14; v_call: TRBV29-1; cdr3_nt: TGCAGCGTTGAAGATGGACAGGGGGCTGAAAAACTGTTTTTT; cdr3_aa: CSVEDGQGAEKLFF
clone_size: .; j_call: TRBJ1-1; d_call: TRBD1; cdr3_length: 16; v_call: TRBV7-2; cdr3_nt: TGTGCCAGCAGCTTATTTCCCGGGACAGGAGGGGAAGAAGCTTTCTTT; cdr3_aa: CASSLFPGTGGEEAFF
clone_size: .; j_call: TRBJ1-1; d_call: .; cdr3_length: 13; v_call: TRBV18; cdr3_nt: TGTGCCAGCTCACAGGACACGAACACTGAAGCTTTCTTT; cdr3_aa: CASSQDTNTEAFF
clone_size: .; j_call: TRBJ1-1; d_call: .; cdr3_length: 13; v_call: TRBV20-1; cdr3_nt: TGCAGTGCTAGAGTCGGCCAAAACACTGAAGCTTTCTTT; cdr3_aa: CSARVGQNTEAFF
clone_size: .; j_call: TRBJ2-1; d_call: .; cdr3_length: 12; v_call: TRBV6-6; cdr3_nt: TGTGCCAGCAGCACGGATTTCAATGAGCAGTTCTTC; cdr3_aa: CASSTDFNEQFF
clone_size: few; j_call: TRBJ2-5; d_call: .; cdr3_length: 14; v_call: TRBV5-1; cdr3_nt: TGCGCCAGCACCCCCATTTCCGGCGGGGAGACCCAGTACTTC; cdr3_aa: CASTPISGGETQYF
clone_size: .; j_call: TRBJ1-1; d_call: .; cdr3_length: 15; v_call: TRBV4-1; cdr3_nt: TGCGCCAGCAGCCGAGATATACAGGGGAACACTGAAGCTTTCTTT; cdr3_aa: CASSRDIQGNTEAFF
clone_size: .; j_call: TRBJ1-1; d_call: .; cdr3_length: 13; v_call: TRBV5-1; cdr3_nt: TGCGCCAGCAGCTTGTCACCGACAGGTGAAGCTTTCTTT; cdr3_aa: CASSLSPTGEAFF
clone_size: many; j_call: TRBJ2-1; d_call: .; cdr3_length: 13; v_call: TRBV2; cdr3_nt: TGTGCCAGCATGTCCGGGAGCGCCCATGAGCAGTTCTTC; cdr3_aa: CASMSGSAHEQFF
clone_size: few; j_call: TRBJ2-6; d_call: TRBD2; cdr3_length: 17; v_call: TRBV2; cdr3_nt: TGTGCCAGCAGTGTGGCTAGCGGGAGTACTGGGGCCAACGTCCTGACTTTC; cdr3_aa: CASSVASGSTGANVLTF
clone_size: many; j_call: TRBJ2-1; d_call: .; cdr3_length: 13; v_call: TRBV6-5; cdr3_nt: TGTGCCAGCAGTTACTCAAATGTGAATGAGCAGTTCTTC; cdr3_aa: CASSYSNVNEQFF
clone_size: few; j_call: TRBJ2-4; d_call: TRBD1; cdr3_length: 14; v_call: TRBV27; cdr3_nt: TGCAAAAGGACACAGGGGTTAGCCAAAAACATTCAGTACTTC; cdr3_aa: CKRTQGLAKNIQYF
clone_size: few; j_call: TRBJ1-2; d_call: .; cdr3_length: 14; v_call: TRBV24-1; cdr3_nt: TGTGCCACCAGTCCAGGGATAGCTAACTATGGCTACACCTTC; cdr3_aa: CATSPGIANYGYTF
clone_size: many; j_call: TRBJ2-1; d_call: TRBD2; cdr3_length: 15; v_call: TRBV24-1; cdr3_nt: TGTGCCACCAGTGATTTGGCTAGCGGGAGAATTGAGCAGTTCTTC; cdr3_aa: CATSDLASGRIEQFF
clone_size: many; j_call: TRBJ2-3; d_call: .; cdr3_length: 14; v_call: TRBV4-3; cdr3_nt: TGCGCCAGCAGCCAACGCGGAAGCACAGATACGCAGTATTTT; cdr3_aa: CASSQRGSTDTQYF
clone_size: .; j_call: TRBJ2-7; d_call: .; cdr3_length: 11; v_call: TRBV20-1; cdr3_nt: TGCAGTGCTAATCGGGAGAACGAGCAGTACTTC; cdr3_aa: CSANRENEQYF
clone_size: .; j_call: TRBJ2-1; d_call: TRBD2; cdr3_length: 16; v_call: TRBV6-6; cdr3_nt: TGTGCCAGCAGTTCCGGGAGGGCAAGCTCCTACAATGAGCAGTTCTTC; cdr3_aa: CASSSGRASSYNEQFF
clone_size: few; j_call: TRBJ2-3; d_call: .; cdr3_length: 16; v_call: TRBV5-1; cdr3_nt: TGCGCCAGCAGCAGTACCCCAGGGACAAGCACAGATACGCAGTATTTT; cdr3_aa: CASSSTPGTSTDTQYF
clone_size: .; j_call: TRBJ1-2; d_call: .; cdr3_length: 13; v_call: TRBV4-3; cdr3_nt: TGCGCCAGCAGCCAAGATGAGGGGTATGGCTACACCTTC; cdr3_aa: CASSQDEGYGYTF
clone_size: .; j_call: TRBJ2-1; d_call: TRBD2; cdr3_length: 17; v_call: TRBV5-6; cdr3_nt: TGTGCCAGCAGCTTGGTGCCTAGCGGGAGGCCCCACAATGAGCAGTTCTTC; cdr3_aa: CASSLVPSGRPHNEQFF
clone_size: .; j_call: TRBJ2-5; d_call: .; cdr3_length: 14; v_call: TRBV12-3/TRBV12-4; cdr3_nt: TGTGCCAGCAGTCCCCGGGACATCCAAGAGACCCAGTACTTC; cdr3_aa: CASSPRDIQETQYF
clone_size: .; j_call: TRBJ2-7; d_call: .; cdr3_length: 16; v_call: TRBV6-6; cdr3_nt: TGTGCCAGCAGCCCGGGCGGCCGGACCGGCGCCTACGAGCAGTACTTC; cdr3_aa: CASSPGGRTGAYEQYF